This is a list of T cell receptor beta chains from one sample in a study. TCRdb called the 5' RACE reads again in MiXCR, with one record for every CDR3 protein. The sample includes 60,000 to 65,000 distinct CDR3 sequences, 25% to 35% of them seen just once. Sequenced: tumor-infiltrating naive CD4+ T cells sorted from the breast tumor. The source is a female donor with breast cancer. Each CDR3 is given with its conserved first and last residue. Each record gives: D gene, CDR3 length, J gene, V gene, clone size, CDR3 DNA, CDR3 protein. The D gene is left open where the match is weak. Expanded clones get a size class; other rows say once, few or many, or leave the size out.

TRBD2,15,TRBJ2-3,TRBV20-1,.,TGCAGTGCTAGCGGACTAGCGGGGACTCCAGATACGCAGTATTTT,CSASGLAGTPDTQYF
TRBD2,16,TRBJ2-3,TRBV27,few,TGTGCCAGCAGTCTTGGACTAGCGGGAGTGAGTGATACGCAGTATTTT,CASSLGLAGVSDTQYF
.,15,TRBJ2-7,TRBV6-5,medium-sized,TGTGCCAGCGCTCAAGAGGGAATACGTCTCTACGAGCAGTACTTC,CASAQEGIRLYEQYF
TRBD2,16,TRBJ2-7,TRBV7-2,few,TGTGCCAGCAGCCCTCGACTAGCGGGAGTCTCTCGGGAGCAGTACTTC,CASSPRLAGVSREQYF
.,13,TRBJ1-1,TRBV3-1,.,TGTGCCAGCAGCCAAGGGGGTAACACTGAAGCTTTCTTT,CASSQGGNTEAFF
TRBD2,14,TRBJ2-3,TRBV20-1,few,TGCAGTGCCAATTTAGCGGGGACCACAGATACGCAGTATTTT,CSANLAGTTDTQYF
.,13,TRBJ2-1,TRBV7-2,.,TGTGCCAGCAGCTTGAACACCGACAATGAGCAGTTCTTC,CASSLNTDNEQFF
TRBD2,14,TRBJ2-3,TRBV27,.,TGTGCCAGCCACAGCGGGAGAAGCACAGATACGCAGTATTTT,CASHSGRSTDTQYF
TRBD2,16,TRBJ2-1,TRBV2,.,TGTGCCAGCGGTCTCTATACTAGCGGGAGTTTGAATGAGCAGTTCTTC,CASGLYTSGSLNEQFF
.,14,TRBJ2-2,TRBV7-2,few,TGTGCCAGCAGCCGAGACTCGAACACCGGGGAGCTGTTTTTT,CASSRDSNTGELFF
.,14,TRBJ1-2,TRBV29-1,few,TGCAGCGTCCCCCCGGCCGGGACGTCCTATGGCTACACCTTC,CSVPPAGTSYGYTF
.,12,TRBJ2-3,TRBV7-9,.,TGTGCCAGCGGGGGGAGGAGGGATGCGCAGTATTTT,CASGGRRDAQYF
TRBD2,14,TRBJ2-5,TRBV20-1,.,TGCAGTGCAACTAACATAGCGGGCCAAGAGACCCAGTACTTC,CSATNIAGQETQYF
.,18,TRBJ2-1,TRBV6-1,few,TGTGCCAGCAGTGAAGACACCGGACAGTTAGGCTCCTACAATGAGCAGTTCTTC,CASSEDTGQLGSYNEQFF
TRBD2,16,TRBJ2-5,TRBV9,few,TGTGCCAGCAGCTTACAAGCGGGAGCGTACCAAGAGACCCAGTACTTC,CASSLQAGAYQETQYF
.,13,TRBJ1-2,TRBV19,.,TGTGCCAGTACCCGCGGGGGAGGTTATGGCTACACCTTC,CASTRGGGYGYTF
.,17,TRBJ2-7,TRBV10-3,.,TGTGCCATCAGTGACGGCAACGGCGGGGATAACTCCTACGAGCAGTACTTC,CAISDGNGGDNSYEQYF
.,13,TRBJ2-1,TRBV2,.,TGTGCCAGCCGCCCTACCGATTGGGGGGAGCAGTTCTTC,CASRPTDWGEQFF
.,15,TRBJ1-3,TRBV4-3,.,TGCGCCAGCAGCCAAGATGAGGGGTCTGGAAACACCATATATTTT,CASSQDEGSGNTIYF
TRBD2,15,TRBJ2-3,TRBV10-2,.,TGCGCCAGCAGTGAGGCGGCGGGAGGGTCAGATACGCAGTATTTT,CASSEAAGGSDTQYF
.,18,TRBJ1-1,TRBV7-3,.,TGTGCCAGCAGCTTAAAAGGGGCCCCTCCCCATCAGAACACTGAAGCTTTCTTT,CASSLKGAPPHQNTEAFF
.,12,TRBJ1-1,TRBV7-2,few,TGTGCCAGCAGCTTACGTGAGACTGAAGCTTTCTTT,CASSLRETEAFF
TRBD2,17,TRBJ2-1,TRBV4-1,.,TGCGCCAGCAGCCAAGTTGATATGGGACTAGCGGTAAATGAGCAGTTCTTC,CASSQVDMGLAVNEQFF
.,15,TRBJ2-3,TRBV20-1,.,TGCAGTGCCTGTGGCCTAGCGTCAAGCACAGATACGCAGTATTTT,CSACGLASSTDTQYF
TRBD1,14,TRBJ2-3,TRBV27,.,TGTGCCAGCACCCCCGGAAAAGGGGGCATTTTGCAGTATTTT,CASTPGKGGILQYF
TRBD1,14,TRBJ1-2,TRBV28,.,TGTGCCAGCAGCCAAGACAGGGGGCGCTCAGACCCTGACTTC,CASSQDRGRSDPDF
.,17,TRBJ1-6,TRBV3-1,.,TGTGCCAGCAGCCAGGTGGGCGTTCTCTCCTATAATTCACCCCTCCACTTT,CASSQVGVLSYNSPLHF
.,13,TRBJ1-1,TRBV28,.,TGTGCCAGCAGTTTATCAGGGGCCACTGAAGCTTTCTTT,CASSLSGATEAFF
TRBD2,13,TRBJ2-1,TRBV24-1,.,TGTGCCGAACGGGGGGACTATTACAATGAGCAGTTCTTC,CAERGDYYNEQFF
TRBD1,15,TRBJ2-7,TRBV15,many,TGTGCCACCAGCAGGACAGGGGTGGGCTCCTACGAGCAGTACTTC,CATSRTGVGSYEQYF
TRBD1,16,TRBJ1-5,TRBV6-6,few,TGTGCCAGCAGTTACTCCAGGGACAGGGAGAAACAGCCCCAGCATTTT,CASSYSRDREKQPQHF
.,15,TRBJ2-5,TRBV20-1,medium-sized,TGCAGTGCTAGAGGGCCCAGCGGGCTGCAAGAGACCCAGTACTTC,CSARGPSGLQETQYF
.,18,TRBJ1-4,TRBV4-3,.,TGCGCCAGCAGCCAAGATTTTACCTTCCGCTCTGCTGGTGAAAAACTGTTTTTT,CASSQDFTFRSAGEKLFF
.,15,TRBJ2-3,TRBV10-2,few,TGCGCCAGCAGCGGGACTTCCACTAGCACAGATACGCAGTATTTT,CASSGTSTSTDTQYF
.,15,TRBJ2-7,TRBV12-3/TRBV12-4,few,TGTGCCGGCAGCCCACGACTCTCTTGGGTCTACGAGCAGTACTTC,CAGSPRLSWVYEQYF
.,20,TRBJ2-6,TRBV9,.,TGTGCCAGCAGCTTCAAAAAAGGGGGAGGACTCGTCTCTGGGGCCAACGTCCTGACTTTC,CASSFKKGGGLVSGANVLTF
TRBD1,15,TRBJ2-1,TRBV7-2,many,TGTGCCAGCAGCTCGGACAGGCTCCAATACAATGAGCAGTTCTTC,CASSSDRLQYNEQFF
.,12,TRBJ1-2,TRBV10-3,few,TGTGCCATCAGTGACGAGGTCTATGACTACACCTTC,CAISDEVYDYTF
.,14,TRBJ1-5,TRBV28,many,TGTGCCAGCAGTTTATCGGGGGCGCAACAGCCCCAGCATTTT,CASSLSGAQQPQHF
.,15,TRBJ1-1,TRBV3-1,.,TGTGCCAGCAGCCAAGGACAGATGATGAACACTGAAGCTTTCTTT,CASSQGQMMNTEAFF
TRBD1,15,TRBJ1-4,TRBV7-2,few,TGTGCCAGCAGCCGAAGGACAGGGGGCCGGGAAAAACTGTTTTTT,CASSRRTGGREKLFF
TRBD1,15,TRBJ1-5,TRBV6-5,few,TGTGCCAGCAGGGGGGGCAGGGGGAACTATCAGCCCCAGCATTTT,CASRGGRGNYQPQHF
.,14,TRBJ2-7,TRBV5-1,.,TGCGCCAGCAGCTTGAAGGGGCCCTACTACGAGCAGTACTTC,CASSLKGPYYEQYF
TRBD1,14,TRBJ2-3,TRBV12-3/TRBV12-4,few,TGTGCCAGCAGCCCTGGGGACAGGCGAGATACGCAGTATTTT,CASSPGDRRDTQYF
TRBD1,17,TRBJ2-7,TRBV5-1,.,TGCGCCAGCAGCTTGCCGTGGACAGGGCGGTTTCTCTACGAGCAGTACTTC,CASSLPWTGRFLYEQYF
.,13,TRBJ1-1,TRBV7-9,.,TGTGCCAGCAGCTACGCAGGGAACACTGAAGCTTTCTTT,CASSYAGNTEAFF
TRBD1,16,TRBJ1-5,TRBV2,few,TGTGCCAGCAGTGAAGAGAGACAGGGTTTGTCTCAGCCCCAGCATTTT,CASSEERQGLSQPQHF
.,19,TRBJ1-2,TRBV27,.,TGTGCCAGCAGTTTCAGGCCCTTACAGGGATTAGTAGCTAACTATGGCTACACCTTC,CASSFRPLQGLVANYGYTF
.,14,TRBJ2-1,TRBV20-1,.,TGCAGTGCTCGACAGGTGGGGCGTTACAATGAGCAGTTCTTC,CSARQVGRYNEQFF
.,13,TRBJ2-3,TRBV9,.,TGTGCCAGCAGCCCCCGGACGGGAGATACGCAGTATTTT,CASSPRTGDTQYF
TRBD1,14,TRBJ2-5,TRBV5-1,.,TGCGCCAGCAGCCCGGCAGGGGGTCAAGAGACCCAGTACTTC,CASSPAGGQETQYF
TRBD1,14,TRBJ2-7,TRBV20-1,few,TGCAGTGCTAGTAGCGGACAGGGGACTTACGAGCAGTACTTC,CSASSGQGTYEQYF
.,12,TRBJ1-2,TRBV20-1,.,TGCAGTGCTAGAGATCATCTAGGAGGCTACACCTTC,CSARDHLGGYTF
.,17,TRBJ2-5,TRBV21-1,.,TGTGCCAGCAGCACTCCTCCTTGGACACCGAATAAAGAGACCCAGTACTTC,CASSTPPWTPNKETQYF
TRBD1,13,TRBJ2-2,TRBV2,.,TGTGCCAGCTCGGGACAGGGGCACGGGGAGCTGTTTTTT,CASSGQGHGELFF
.,15,TRBJ2-5,TRBV7-9,.,TGTGCCAGCAGACCGAGGGGGATTAGCCAAGGGACCCAGTACTTC,CASRPRGISQGTQYF